This TCR beta chain was documented in a study of T cells in Graves' hyperthyroidism and ophthalmopathy. Findings and caveats of the study: Before onset, by a median of approximately 6.8 months, the model predicted ophthalmopathy.

Germline V CDR1 and CDR2: LGHNA, YSLEER. This CDR3 has 15 residues. V was pared by 5 bases and J by 6 bases, with 19 bases between. The investigators amplified TCR beta CDR3 regions from RNA transcripts. First-round RT-PCR with HTBI primers amplified the TCR CDR3 region. TCRdb recomputed calls from the multiplex PCR reads with MiXCR, one row per CDR3 protein. This sample has hundreds of thousands of distinct CDR3 sequences, with about 45% found just once. Note on this clonotype: Its antigen remains unknown.

The sequence was obtained from an adult man with Graves' disease, either hyperthyroidism or ophthalmopathy (not recorded which). This chain uses TRBV4-3 with TRBJ1-1; perhaps TRBD1 as D (5 bases). The sequencing sample was made of peripheral blood or thyroid tissue (not recorded which). CDR3 nucleotide sequence: TGCGCCAGCAGCTGCGACGGACGTAGGGGTGCTGAAGCTTTCTTT. The encoded protein is CASSCDGRRGAEAFF.